The T cell receptor (beta chain) described here comes from a study of T cell responses to AZD1222 COVID-19 vaccine. The study, taken as a whole, reports: White British ancestry dominated among donors, who included more females, and clonal diversity was possibly underestimated. At baseline, seropositivity was found in only six AZD1222 recipients. The reported proportion of spike-specific TCRs targeting unmutated variant regions was nearly half.

In regard to this clone: Its antigen is not identified.

The method was immunoSEQ multiplex PCR; TCRdb's version includes in-frame clones alone and lacks a portion of them. In the table there are about 130,000 clones, around 90% of which are singletons. The TCR comes from an adult in good health. The sequencing used peripheral blood, collected on day 0 of MenACWY control vaccination.

In nucleotides, the CDR3 is TGTGCCAGCAGCGGTAGCAGCGATGAGCAGTTCTTC. As protein: CASSGSSDEQFF. The V gene is TRBV7-9, the J gene TRBJ2-1; D call uncertain. Germline assignment: CDR1 SEHNR and CDR2 FQNEAQ (reference sequence). The CDR3 length is 12 residues. V lost 5 bases to trimming and J lost 8 bases, with 10 bases between them. The full variable domain, rest sourced from reference TRBV7-9 and TRBJ2-1, is DTGVSQNPRHKITKRGQNVTFRCDPISEHNRLYWYRQTLGQGPEFLTYFQNEAQLEKSRLLSDRFSAERPKGSFSTLEIQRTEQGDSAMYLCASSGSSDEQFFGPGTRLTVL.